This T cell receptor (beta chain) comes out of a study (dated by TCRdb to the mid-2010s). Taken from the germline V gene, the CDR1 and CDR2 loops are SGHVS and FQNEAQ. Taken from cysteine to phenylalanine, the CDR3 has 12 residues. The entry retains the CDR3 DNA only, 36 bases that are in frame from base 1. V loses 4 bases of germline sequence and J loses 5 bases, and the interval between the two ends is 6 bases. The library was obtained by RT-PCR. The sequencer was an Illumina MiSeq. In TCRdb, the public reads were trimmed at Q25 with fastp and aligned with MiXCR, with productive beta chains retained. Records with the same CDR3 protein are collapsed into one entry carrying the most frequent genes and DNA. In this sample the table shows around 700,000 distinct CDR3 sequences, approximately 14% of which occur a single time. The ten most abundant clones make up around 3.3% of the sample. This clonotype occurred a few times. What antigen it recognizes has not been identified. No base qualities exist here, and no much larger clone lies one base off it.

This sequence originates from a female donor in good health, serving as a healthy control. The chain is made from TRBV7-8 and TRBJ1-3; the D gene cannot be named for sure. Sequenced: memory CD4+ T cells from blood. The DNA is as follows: TGTGCCAGCAGCTGGAAAAGAAACACCATATATTTT. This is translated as CASSWKRNTIYF.